This T cell receptor beta chain was identified during a study of CD8 T cells in ankylosing spondylitis. This clonotype occurred many times. Its antigen is currently unknown. MiXCR, applied by TCRdb to the 5' RACE reads, yields one record per CDR3 protein. The sample lists around 330,000 distinct CDR3 sequences, 9.5% to 13% seen once, with roughly 9% in the top ten. The CDR3 extends over 17 amino acids. V shed 6 bases and J shed 0 bases, with 21 bases lying between them. The germline CDR1 and CDR2 sequences are DFQATT and SNEGSKA (reference sequence). General study points: Disease-linked clones had a CD8+ phenotype and relatively low frequency in peripheral blood.

Sequencing used blood, either unsorted or a sorted T cell fraction (not recorded which). The V call is TRBV20-1, the J call TRBJ2-1; D could derive from TRBD1 or TRBD2 (5 bases each). The source of this sequence is a female donor with ankylosing spondylitis or in good health (not recorded which). CDR3 in DNA: TGCAGTGCCATAGGGACCGAAAGTGGATACTCCTACAATGAGCAGTTCTTC. Translated: CSAIGTESGYSYNEQFF.